These T cell receptor beta chains were read from a single sample in a study of identical twins. TCRdb redid the calling of the 5' RACE reads with MiXCR, one entry per CDR3 protein. The table has about 100,000 distinct CDR3 sequences, less than 6.5% seen once; the top ten hold roughly 12%. Sequences were obtained from memory T cells sorted from blood. These receptors were obtained from a woman in her forties or fifties in good health. Both conserved end residues are part of each CDR3. The D gene is left open where the match is weak. For some rows the clone size is stated as once, few or many, or as a class when expanded; others skip it.

TRBV12-3/TRBV12-4	NA	TRBJ1-2	many	11	TGTGCCAGCAGTCCGAACTATGGCTACACCTTC	CASSPNYGYTF
TRBV6-1	NA	TRBJ1-5	NA	15	TGTGCCAGCAGTGTGGACAGTTTCGGGGCATCGCCCCAGCATTTT	CASSVDSFGASPQHF
TRBV12-3/TRBV12-4	NA	TRBJ2-3	many	11	TGTGCCAGCAGTCGGACAACTACGCAGTATTTT	CASSRTTTQYF
TRBV12-3/TRBV12-4	TRBD2	TRBJ2-2	NA	16	TGTGCCAGCAGGCCCACAGCGGGAGTGGGCACCGGGGAGCTGTTTTTT	CASRPTAGVGTGELFF
TRBV11-2	NA	TRBJ1-1	many	15	TGTGCCAGCAGCGCCCAGGGGAGCCTGGTCATTGAAGCTTTCTTT	CASSAQGSLVIEAFF
TRBV6-5	TRBD1	TRBJ1-5	NA	17	TGTGCCAGCAGTCCTCGACAGGGGCCCGTGGGCAATCAGCCCCAGCATTTT	CASSPRQGPVGNQPQHF
TRBV3-1	TRBD2	TRBJ2-7	many	14	TGTGCCAGCAGCCAAGATCACGGGAGGGCGCAGCAGTACTTC	CASSQDHGRAQQYF
TRBV2	TRBD1	TRBJ2-5	many	14	TGTGCCAGCAGTGCAACAGGGGGTAGGGAGACCCAGTACTTC	CASSATGGRETQYF
TRBV15	TRBD1	TRBJ1-1	many	13	TGTGCCACCCACAGGGGTTCGGGCACTGAAGCTTTCTTT	CATHRGSGTEAFF
TRBV12-3/TRBV12-4	TRBD2	TRBJ2-3	many	20	TGTGCCAGCAGTGCCCCGGGGGGCGGGAGGGCCCTCAAATACGCAGATACGCAGTATTTT	CASSAPGGGRALKYADTQYF
TRBV5-6	NA	TRBJ1-6	NA	16	TGTGCCAGCAGCTTGTCCAGGGGCGCCAGTAATTCACCCCTCCACTTT	CASSLSRGASNSPLHF
TRBV19	NA	TRBJ1-1	many	14	TGTGCCAGCCTAGACTATGGGGTGAACACTGAAGCTTTCTTT	CASLDYGVNTEAFF
TRBV11-1	TRBD2	TRBJ2-1	many	13	TGTGCCAGCAGCCCCCCCGGGAGGGGTTGGCAGTTCTTC	CASSPPGRGWQFF
TRBV29-1	TRBD2	TRBJ2-7	many	14	TGCAGCGTCACCCCGGGACTAGCGGACTACGAGCAGTACTTC	CSVTPGLADYEQYF
TRBV5-1	NA	TRBJ2-1	many	12	TGCGCCAGCAGCTTAGGGCTGGTCGAGCGCATCTTC	CASSLGLVERIF
TRBV7-8	TRBD1	TRBJ2-7	few	15	TGTGCCAGCAGAATTGACAGGGAGCTTTACTACGAGCAGTACTTC	CASRIDRELYYEQYF
TRBV30	NA	TRBJ2-1	few	13	TGTGCCTGGAGTGCGGGATTGACTGATGAGCAGTTCTTC	CAWSAGLTDEQFF
TRBV29-1	NA	TRBJ2-6	many	15	TGCAGCGTGGAGTTTCTCCCCTCTGGGGCCAACGTCCTGACTTTC	CSVEFLPSGANVLTF
TRBV5-1	TRBD2	TRBJ2-1	many	20	TGCGCCAGCAGCTTGATTGTGGGACTAGCGGGCTCGAACTCCTACAATGAGCAGTTCTTC	CASSLIVGLAGSNSYNEQFF
TRBV7-9	NA	TRBJ2-1	many	15	TGTGCCAGCAGCCCACGGCCTCCCTCCTACAATGAGCAGTTCTTC	CASSPRPPSYNEQFF
TRBV14	NA	TRBJ2-2	NA	15	TGTGCCAGCAGCTTGTTCGGGTTGGGGACCGGGGAGCTGTTTTTT	CASSLFGLGTGELFF
TRBV7-9	NA	TRBJ1-1	many	13	TGTGCCAGCAGCTTCGGGAGGGACGCTGAAGCTTTCTTT	CASSFGRDAEAFF
TRBV20-1	TRBD2	TRBJ2-7	many	15	TGCAGTGCTAGAGGTCCCACAGGCGGGAGGACCGAGCAGTACTTC	CSARGPTGGRTEQYF
TRBV7-8	TRBD2	TRBJ2-1	NA	17	TGTGCCAGCAGCCAAAGGGGAAGGGACTACGGGAGCAATGAGCAGTTCTTC	CASSQRGRDYGSNEQFF
TRBV7-2	TRBD2	TRBJ2-7	NA	14	TGTGCCTCCAGGGGCGGGAGGGGGACCTACGAGCAGTACTTC	CASRGGRGTYEQYF
TRBV27	NA	TRBJ2-3	many	16	TGTGCCAGCAGTTTCGGGCTAGCAAGAGGGGCGGATACGCAGTATTTT	CASSFGLARGADTQYF
TRBV7-2	NA	TRBJ2-5	NA	16	TGTGCCAGCAGCAAACAGGCCCGTATGAGTGTGGAGACCCAGTACTTC	CASSKQARMSVETQYF
TRBV11-2	NA	TRBJ2-7	NA	12	TGTGCCAGCAGCTTATCCGGTCTCGAGCAGTACTTC	CASSLSGLEQYF
TRBV9	TRBD1	TRBJ1-2	few	14	TGTGCCAGCAGCGTCGGACAGGGGGTAATTGGCTACACCTTC	CASSVGQGVIGYTF
TRBV5-6	NA	TRBJ1-4	NA	14	TGTGCCAGCAGCTTGGCAGGACGGATAGAAAAACTGTTTTTT	CASSLAGRIEKLFF
TRBV9	NA	TRBJ2-2	many	12	TGTGCCAGCAGCGTAGAGTTGGGGGAGCTGTTTTTT	CASSVELGELFF
TRBV12-3/TRBV12-4	NA	TRBJ1-5	many	16	TGTGCCAGCAGTTTAGAAGGATCAGTTAGCAATCAGCCCCAGCATTTT	CASSLEGSVSNQPQHF
TRBV6-5	NA	TRBJ1-2	many	13	TGTGCCAGCAGTTACTTTAGGAACTATGGCTACACCTTC	CASSYFRNYGYTF
TRBV12-3/TRBV12-4	NA	TRBJ2-3	few	15	TGTGCCAGACGGGGAGGGCAGGGGGCTGCAGATACGCAGTATTTT	CARRGGQGAADTQYF
TRBV19	TRBD1	TRBJ1-2	NA	13	TGTGCCAGTAATATGGGGACAGTTGATGGCTACACCTTC	CASNMGTVDGYTF
TRBV7-2	NA	TRBJ2-5	many	15	TGTGCCAGCAGCTTAGGTTCGATGGGTGGCGAGACCCAGTACTTC	CASSLGSMGGETQYF
TRBV2	NA	TRBJ2-2	many	12	TGTGCCAGCAGTCGACTTACCGGGGAGCTGTTTTTT	CASSRLTGELFF
TRBV11-2	NA	TRBJ2-1	many	13	TGTGCCAGCAGCTTAGACGTCAACAATGAGCAGTTCTTC	CASSLDVNNEQFF
TRBV25-1	TRBD2	TRBJ2-7	NA	12	TGTGCCAGCAGTGGCGGGAGGCGCGAGCAGTACTTC	CASSGGRREQYF
TRBV27	TRBD1	TRBJ2-7	NA	13	TGTGCCAGCAGTTTATCGAGGTGGGACAGGGAAGGCTTC	CASSLSRWDREGF
TRBV7-8	NA	TRBJ2-2	NA	16	TGTGCCAGCAGCTTCCGGACGGGGGTCGTCCCCGGGGAGCTGTTTTTT	CASSFRTGVVPGELFF
TRBV11-2	TRBD2	TRBJ2-5	NA	17	TGTGCCAGCAGCTTGGGATGGACTAGCGGGAGTCCAGAGACCCAGTACTTC	CASSLGWTSGSPETQYF
TRBV15	NA	TRBJ1-5	many	15	TGTGCCACCAGCGATGCTAGCACCCACAATCAGCCCCAGCATTTT	CATSDASTHNQPQHF
TRBV20-1	NA	TRBJ1-1	many	19	TGCAGTGCTAGAGATCGAGGACTCAAACAGGGATTGAGGGACACTGAAGCTTTCTTT	CSARDRGLKQGLRDTEAFF
TRBV6-5	NA	TRBJ2-7	many	13	TGTGCCATCCGGGACACAGTTTCCTACGAGCAGTACTTC	CAIRDTVSYEQYF
TRBV19	TRBD2	TRBJ2-2	few	16	TGTGCCAGTAGTGCCCCTAGCGGTTCGAACACCGGGGAGCTGTTTTTT	CASSAPSGSNTGELFF
TRBV10-3	TRBD2	TRBJ2-3	many	16	TGTGCCATCAGTGACGGGACTAGCGGGAGTACAGATACGCAGTATTTT	CAISDGTSGSTDTQYF
TRBV7-9	TRBD1	TRBJ2-6	many	15	TGTGCCAGGACTACCCAGGGGGCTGGGGCCAACGTCCTGACTTTC	CARTTQGAGANVLTF
TRBV25-1	TRBD2	TRBJ2-1	many	15	TGTGCCAGCAGTGAACCCTACGGACTAGCGGGAACCATGTTCTTC	CASSEPYGLAGTMFF
TRBV3-1	TRBD1	TRBJ1-1	NA	12	TGTGCCAGCAGCGGTACAGGGGAGGGGGTTTTCTTT	CASSGTGEGVFF